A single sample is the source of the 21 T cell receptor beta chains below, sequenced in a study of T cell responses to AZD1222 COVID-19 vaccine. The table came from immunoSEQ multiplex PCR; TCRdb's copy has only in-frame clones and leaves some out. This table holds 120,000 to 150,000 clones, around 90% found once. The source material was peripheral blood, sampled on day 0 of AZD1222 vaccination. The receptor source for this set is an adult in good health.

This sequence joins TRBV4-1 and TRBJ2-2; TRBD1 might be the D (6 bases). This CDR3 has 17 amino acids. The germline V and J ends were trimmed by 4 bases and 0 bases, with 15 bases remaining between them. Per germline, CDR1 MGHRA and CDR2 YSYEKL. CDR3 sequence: CASSPYPQGANTGELFF. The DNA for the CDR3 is TGCGCCAGCAGCCCTTACCCACAGGGTGCGAACACCGGGGAGCTGTTTTTT.

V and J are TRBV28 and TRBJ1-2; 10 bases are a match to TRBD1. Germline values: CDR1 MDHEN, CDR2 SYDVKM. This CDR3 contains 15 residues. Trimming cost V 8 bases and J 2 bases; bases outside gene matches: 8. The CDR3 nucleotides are TGTGCCAGCTGCGACAGGGGGCGCCCGAACTATGGCTACACCTTC. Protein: CASCDRGRPNYGYTF.

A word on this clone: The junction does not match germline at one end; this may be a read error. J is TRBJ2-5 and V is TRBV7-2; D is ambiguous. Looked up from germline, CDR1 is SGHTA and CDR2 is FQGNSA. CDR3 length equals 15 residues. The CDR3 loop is CASSSMQNLQGTQYF. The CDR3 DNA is TGTGCCAGCAGCTCTATGCAGAACCTTCAAGGGACCCAGTACTTC.

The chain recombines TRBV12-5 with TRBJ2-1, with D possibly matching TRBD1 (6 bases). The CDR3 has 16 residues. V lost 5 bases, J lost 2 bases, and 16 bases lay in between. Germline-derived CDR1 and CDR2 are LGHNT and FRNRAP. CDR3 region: CASGASGVDPYNEQFF. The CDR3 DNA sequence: TGTGCTAGTGGTGCCTCAGGGGTCGATCCCTACAATGAGCAGTTCTTC.

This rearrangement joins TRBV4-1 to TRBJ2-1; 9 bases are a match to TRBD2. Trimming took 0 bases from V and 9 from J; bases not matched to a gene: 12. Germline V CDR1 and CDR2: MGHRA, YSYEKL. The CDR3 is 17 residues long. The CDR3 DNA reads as TGCGCCAGCAGCCAAGATAATCTCGGCGGGAGGGCCAGTGAGCAGTTCTTC. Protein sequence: CASSQDNLGGRASEQFF.

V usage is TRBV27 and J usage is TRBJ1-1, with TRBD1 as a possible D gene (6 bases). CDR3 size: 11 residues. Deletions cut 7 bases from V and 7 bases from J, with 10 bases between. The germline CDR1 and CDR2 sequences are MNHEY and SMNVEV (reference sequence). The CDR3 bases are TGTGCCAGCAAAACAGGGTTTGAAGCTTTCTTT. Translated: CASKTGFEAFF.

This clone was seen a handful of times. CDR3 in amino acids: CASRFGTGDSPLHF. CDR3 DNA sequence: TGCGCCAGCAGATTCGGGACAGGGGATTCACCCCTCCACTTT. The chain employs TRBV10-2 and TRBJ1-6, with 10 bases aligning to TRBD1. The junction had 4 bases not matched to a gene; V was cut back by 6 bases and J by 8 bases. The CDR3 is made up of 14 amino acids. CDR1 is WSHSY and CDR2 is SAAADI in the germline V gene.

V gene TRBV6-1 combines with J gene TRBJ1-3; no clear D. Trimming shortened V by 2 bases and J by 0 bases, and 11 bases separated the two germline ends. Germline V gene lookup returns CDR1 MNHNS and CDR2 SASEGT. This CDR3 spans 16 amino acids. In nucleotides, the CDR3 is TGTGCCAGCAGTGAACTGGCTATAAGCTCTGGAAACACCATATATTTT. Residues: CASSELAISSGNTIYF.

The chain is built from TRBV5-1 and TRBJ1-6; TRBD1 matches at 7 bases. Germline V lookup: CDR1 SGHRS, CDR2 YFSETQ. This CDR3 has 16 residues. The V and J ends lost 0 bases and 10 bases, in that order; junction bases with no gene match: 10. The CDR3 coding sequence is TGCGCCAGCAGCTTGGCGTTGGCAGGGGGTGAGTCACCCCTCCACTTT. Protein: CASSLALAGGESPLHF.

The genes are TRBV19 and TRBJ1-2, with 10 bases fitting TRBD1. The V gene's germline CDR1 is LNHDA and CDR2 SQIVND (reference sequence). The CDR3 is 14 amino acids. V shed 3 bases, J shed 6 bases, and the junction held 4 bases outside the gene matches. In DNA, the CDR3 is TGTGCCAGTAGTATGGGACAGGGGCTGCATGGCTACACCTTC. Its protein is CASSMGQGLHGYTF. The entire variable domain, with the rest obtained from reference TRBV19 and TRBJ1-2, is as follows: DGGITQSPKYLFRKEGQNVTLSCEQNLNHDAMYWYRQDPGQGLRLIYYSQIVNDFQKGDIAEGYSVSREKKESFPLTVTSAQKNPTAFYLCASSMGQGLHGYTFGSGTRLTVV.

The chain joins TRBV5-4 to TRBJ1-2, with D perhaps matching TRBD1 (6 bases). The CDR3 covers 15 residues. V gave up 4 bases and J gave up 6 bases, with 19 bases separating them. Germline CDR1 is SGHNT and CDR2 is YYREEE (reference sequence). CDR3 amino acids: CASSPQEGGRDGYTF. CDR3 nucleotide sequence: TGTGCCAGCAGCCCGCAAGAGGGGGGCAGGGATGGCTACACCTTC.

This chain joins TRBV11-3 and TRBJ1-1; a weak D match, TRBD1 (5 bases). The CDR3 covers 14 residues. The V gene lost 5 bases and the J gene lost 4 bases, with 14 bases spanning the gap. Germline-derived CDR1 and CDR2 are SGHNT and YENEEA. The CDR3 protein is CASSRGMRGTEAFF. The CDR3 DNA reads TGTGCCAGCAGCCGTGGAATGAGGGGCACTGAAGCTTTCTTT.

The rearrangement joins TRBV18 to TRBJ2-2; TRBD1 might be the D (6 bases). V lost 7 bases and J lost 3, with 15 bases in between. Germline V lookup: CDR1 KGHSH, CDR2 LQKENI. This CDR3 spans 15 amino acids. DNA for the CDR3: TGTGCCAGCTACCTGGGGGCCGGATACACCGGGGAGCTGTTTTTT. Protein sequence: CASYLGAGYTGELFF.

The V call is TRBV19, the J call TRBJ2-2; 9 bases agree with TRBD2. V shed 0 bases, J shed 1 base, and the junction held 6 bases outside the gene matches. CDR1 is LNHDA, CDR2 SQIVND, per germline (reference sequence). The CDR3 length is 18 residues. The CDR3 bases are TGTGCCAGTAGTATAGAAGGGGGACTAGCAGGGAACACCGGGGAGCTGTTTTTT. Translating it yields CASSIEGGLAGNTGELFF.

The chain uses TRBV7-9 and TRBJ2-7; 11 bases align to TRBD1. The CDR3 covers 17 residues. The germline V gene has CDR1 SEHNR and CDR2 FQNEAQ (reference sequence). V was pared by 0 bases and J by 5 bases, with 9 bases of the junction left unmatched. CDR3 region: CASSLAPWTGGYNEQYF. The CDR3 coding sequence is TGTGCCAGCAGCTTAGCCCCCTGGACAGGGGGCTATAACGAGCAGTACTTC.

The CDR3 nucleotides are TGTGCCAGCAGAACCACCGGGGCCTACAATGAGCAGTTCTTC. Its translation is CASRTTGAYNEQFF. The chain employs TRBV6-5 and TRBJ2-1; D may be TRBD2 (5 bases). The CDR3 spans 14 residues. CDR1 MNHEY and CDR2 SVGAGI come from the germline V gene. V lost 6 bases, J lost 2 bases, and 11 bases lay in between.

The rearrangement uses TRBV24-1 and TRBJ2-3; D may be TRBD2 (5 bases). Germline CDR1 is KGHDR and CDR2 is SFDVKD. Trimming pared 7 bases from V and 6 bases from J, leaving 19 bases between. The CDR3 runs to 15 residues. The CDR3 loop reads CATSSGSVKIDTQYF. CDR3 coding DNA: TGTGCCACCAGCTCGGGTAGCGTGAAGATTGATACGCAGTATTTT.

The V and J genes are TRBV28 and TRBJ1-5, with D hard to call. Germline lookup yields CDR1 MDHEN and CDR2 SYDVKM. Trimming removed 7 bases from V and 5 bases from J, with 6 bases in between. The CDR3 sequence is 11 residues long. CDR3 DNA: TGTGCCAGCACTACCGATCAGCCCCAGCATTTT. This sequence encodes CASTTDQPQHF.

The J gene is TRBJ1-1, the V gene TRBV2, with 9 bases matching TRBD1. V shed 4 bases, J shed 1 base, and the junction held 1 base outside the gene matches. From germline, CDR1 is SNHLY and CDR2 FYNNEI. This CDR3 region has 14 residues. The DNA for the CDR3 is TGTGCCAGCAGTGGACAGGGGGAGAACACTGAAGCTTTCTTT. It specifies CASSGQGENTEAFF. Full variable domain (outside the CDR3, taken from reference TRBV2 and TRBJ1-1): EPEVTQTPSHQVTQMGQEVILRCVPISNHLYFYWYRQILGQKVEFLVSFYNNEISEKSEIFDDQFSVERPDGSNFTLKIRSTKLEDSAMYFCASSGQGENTEAFFGQGTRLTVV.

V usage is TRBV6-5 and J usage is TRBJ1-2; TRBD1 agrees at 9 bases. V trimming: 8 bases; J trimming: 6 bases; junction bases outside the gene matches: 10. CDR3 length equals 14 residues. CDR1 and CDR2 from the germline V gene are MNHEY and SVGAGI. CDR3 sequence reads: CASRGTGTGNGYTF. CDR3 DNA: TGTGCCAGCCGCGGAACCGGGACAGGGAATGGCTACACCTTC.

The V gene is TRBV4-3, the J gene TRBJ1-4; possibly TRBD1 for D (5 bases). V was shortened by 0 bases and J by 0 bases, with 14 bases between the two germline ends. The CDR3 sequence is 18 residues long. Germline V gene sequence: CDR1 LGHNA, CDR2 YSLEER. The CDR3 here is CASSQDQGLGATNEKLFF. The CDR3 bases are TGCGCCAGCAGCCAAGACCAGGGCCTGGGTGCAACTAATGAAAAACTGTTTTTT.